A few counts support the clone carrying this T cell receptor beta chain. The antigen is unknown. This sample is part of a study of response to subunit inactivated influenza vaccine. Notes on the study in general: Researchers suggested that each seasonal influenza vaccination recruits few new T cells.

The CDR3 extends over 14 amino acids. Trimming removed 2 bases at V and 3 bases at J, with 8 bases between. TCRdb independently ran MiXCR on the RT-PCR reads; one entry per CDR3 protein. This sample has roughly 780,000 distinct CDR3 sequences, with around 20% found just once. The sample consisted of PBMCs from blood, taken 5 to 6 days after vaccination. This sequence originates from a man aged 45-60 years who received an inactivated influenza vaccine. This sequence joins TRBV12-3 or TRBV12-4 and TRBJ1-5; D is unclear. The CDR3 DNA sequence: TGTGCCAGCAGTTTAAGTGGGAACAATCAGCCCCAGCATTTT. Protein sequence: CASSLSGNNQPQHF.